The rows below give T cell receptor beta chains drawn from one sample of a study of technical replicates of blood from a handful of donors. TCRdb's table, derived via immunoSEQ multiplex PCR, lists solely in-frame clones and lacks some. The table lists around 86,000 clones, roughly 96% of them singletons. Sequencing input: T cells isolated from PBMCs. These receptors all stem from a human donor in good health. The CDR3 runs from the conserved cysteine through the conserved F or W. A D gene is named only where the DNA matches it firmly.

J gene | V gene | D gene | CDR3 protein | CDR3 DNA
TRBJ1-5 | TRBV7-9 | TRBD1 | CASSLGLGQGPFSQHF | TGTGCCAGCAGCTTAGGTTTGGGACAGGGGCCGTTTTCCCAGCATTTT
TRBJ2-1 | TRBV5-1 | TRBD2 | CASSPGREQFF | TGCGCCAGCAGCCCCGGGAGGGAGCAGTTCTTC
TRBJ2-5 | TRBV2 | - | CASSGGRTTKETQYF | TGTGCCAGCAGTGGAGGCAGGACAACCAAAGAGACCCAGTACTTC
TRBJ2-5 | TRBV5-1 | - | CASSLSGLETQYF | TGCGCCAGCAGCTTATCAGGATTAGAGACCCAGTACTTC
TRBJ2-7 | TRBV5-6 | - | CASSADDNPYEQYF | TGTGCCAGCAGCGCCGACGACAATCCCTACGAGCAGTACTTC
TRBJ1-2 | TRBV7-9 | - | CASSPTDIYGYTF | TGTGCCAGCAGCCCCACAGACATCTATGGCTACACCTTC
TRBJ1-2 | TRBV7-2 | - | CASSLRGGSLNYGYTF | TGTGCCAGCAGCTTAAGGGGGGGGAGCCTTAACTATGGCTACACCTTC
TRBJ1-2 | TRBV28 | TRBD1 | CASSFDRVYGYTF | TGTGCCAGCAGTTTCGACAGGGTTTATGGCTACACCTTC
TRBJ2-3 | TRBV10-1 | TRBD2 | CASVGTTRLKWGGTDTQYF | TGCGCCAGCGTCGGGACTACCCGACTTAAATGGGGGGGCACAGATACGCAGTATTTT
TRBJ2-7 | TRBV7-9 | TRBD1 | CASSSPKGATREQYF | TGTGCCAGCAGCTCCCCTAAGGGGGCTACGCGAGAGCAGTACTTC